The 9 T cell receptor beta chains below all came from one sample that was sequenced in a study of cytomegalovirus exposure and HLA in healthy donors listed by TCRdb under 2017. The protocol used for the library was the immunoSEQ multiplex PCR assay. For the multiplex PCR, a mixture combining 60 forward primers for TCR Vbeta segments and 13 reverse primers for TCR Jbeta segments was used. TCRdb limited this immuneACCESS table to in-frame rearrangements with V and J called. A share of clones is missing; checked studies link under half to unresolved V genes, and the rest is unexplained. Present in this sample are more than 150,000 clones, over 75% of which were seen just once. The ten largest account for more than 12% of the sample. Sequenced: PBMCs. All receptors come from a man aged 50 to 60 in good health and CMV-seropositive.

The chain has TRBV18 and TRBJ1-2, with 8 bases aligning to TRBD1. V was pared by 1 base and J by 1 base, with 5 bases of the junction left unmatched. Per germline, CDR1 KGHSH and CDR2 LQKENI. This CDR3 is built from 16 residues. The CDR3 coding sequence is TGTGCCAGCTCACCACAAGGACAGGGTCTTAACTATGGCTACACCTTC. This codes for CASSPQGQGLNYGYTF.

This chain links TRBV4-2 with TRBJ2-5; possibly TRBD2 for D (7 bases). Trimming cost V 11 bases and J 11 bases, with 18 bases left between them. The CDR3 loop spans 11 amino acids. Germline V gene data show CDR1 as LGHNA and CDR2 as YNFKEQ. The CDR3 loop is CAGEGDGEQYF. As DNA, the CDR3 is TGTGCCGGGGAGGGGGACGGGGAGCAGTACTTC.

CDR3: CASSPPTGSSSGNTIYF. The CDR3 nucleotides read TGTGCCAGCTCACCACCTACAGGGTCATCCTCTGGAAACACCATATATTTT. This chain joins TRBV18 and TRBJ1-3; perhaps TRBD1 as D (6 bases). The V gene lost 0 bases and the J gene lost 0 bases, with 12 bases spanning the gap. This CDR3 is built from 17 residues. Germline V lookup: CDR1 KGHSH, CDR2 LQKENI. The full variable domain, rest sourced from reference TRBV18 and TRBJ1-3, is NAGVMQNPRHLVRRRGQEARLRCSPMKGHSHVYWYRQLPEEGLKFMVYLQKENIIDESGMPKERFSAEFPKEGPSILRIQQVVRGDSAAYFCASSPPTGSSSGNTIYFGEGSWLTVV.

The V gene is TRBV6-4, the J gene TRBJ2-2; the match to TRBD2 covers 9 bases. V lost 6 bases, J lost 3 bases, and 2 bases stayed unmatched. This CDR3 is 14 amino acids long. Per germline, CDR1 MRHNA and CDR2 SNTAGT. The CDR3 loop reads CASRRGGHTGELFF. In nucleotides, the CDR3 is TGTGCCAGCAGGCGGGGGGGCCACACCGGGGAGCTGTTTTTT.

The V call is TRBV2, the J call TRBJ1-5; possibly TRBD1 for D (6 bases). Germline values: CDR1 SNHLY, CDR2 FYNNEI. This CDR3 is built from 15 residues. V was shortened by 7 bases and J by 0 bases, with 13 bases between the two germline ends. CDR3 DNA sequence: TGTGCCAGCAAACTGGACAGCTATAGCAATCAGCCCCAGCATTTT. Amino acid sequence: CASKLDSYSNQPQHF.

The chain combines TRBV5-1 with TRBJ1-4; a weak D match, TRBD1 (6 bases). The CDR3 has 15 residues. Germline assignment: CDR1 SGHRS and CDR2 YFSETQ. With 4 bases removed from V and 2 bases from J, the gap between germline ends came to 12 bases. In nucleotides, the CDR3 is TGCGCCAGCAGCCCTGGCAGGGGTACTAATGAAAAACTGTTTTTT. It translates to CASSPGRGTNEKLFF.

This sequence joins TRBV10-2 and TRBJ2-7, with D possibly matching TRBD1 (6 bases). This CDR3 comprises 13 residues. V lost 8 bases to trimming and J lost 5 bases, with 16 bases between them. Germline lookup yields CDR1 WSHSY and CDR2 SAAADI. The CDR3, as DNA: TGCGCCAGCTCTCGGGCAGGGGTAGACGAGCAGTACGTC. Protein sequence: CASSRAGVDEQYV.

J is TRBJ1-5 and V is TRBV7-2; no definite D call. The V gene's germline CDR1 is SGHTA and CDR2 FQGNSA. V was shortened by 4 bases and J by 0 bases, with 19 bases between the two germline ends. The CDR3 extends over 18 amino acids. CDR3 protein: CASSSKTKQPYSNQPQHF. The DNA for the CDR3 is TGTGCCAGCAGCTCGAAAACAAAACAGCCTTATAGCAATCAGCCCCAGCATTTT.

V and J are TRBV27 and TRBJ1-5; TRBD1 matches 9 bases. The germline CDR1 and CDR2 sequences are MNHEY and SMNVEV (reference sequence). There are 15 residues in the CDR3. V was pared by 6 bases and J by 8 bases, with 11 bases of the junction left unmatched. CDR3 residues: CASSLGTGSGKPQHF. As DNA, the CDR3 is TGTGCCAGCAGCTTAGGGACAGGGTCGGGTAAGCCCCAGCATTTT.